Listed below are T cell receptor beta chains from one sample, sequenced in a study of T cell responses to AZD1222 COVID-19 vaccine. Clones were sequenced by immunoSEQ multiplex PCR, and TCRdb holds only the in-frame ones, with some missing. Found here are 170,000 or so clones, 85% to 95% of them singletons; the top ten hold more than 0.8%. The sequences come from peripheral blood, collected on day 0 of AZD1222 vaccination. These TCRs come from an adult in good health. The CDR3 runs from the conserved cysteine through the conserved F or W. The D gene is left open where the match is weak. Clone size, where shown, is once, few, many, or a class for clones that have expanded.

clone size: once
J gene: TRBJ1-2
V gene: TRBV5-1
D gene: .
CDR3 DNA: TGCGCCAGCAGCTTGGAGACAGGTCGACGCTACACCTTC
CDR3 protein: CASSLETGRRYTF

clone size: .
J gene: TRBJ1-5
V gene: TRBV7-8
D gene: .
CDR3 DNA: TGTGCCAGCAGCCTAATCGGGGGGAACAATCAGCCCCAGCATTTT
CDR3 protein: CASSLIGGNNQPQHF

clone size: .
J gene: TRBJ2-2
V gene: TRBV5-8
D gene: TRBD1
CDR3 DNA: TGTGCCAGCAGCTTACCGGGACAGGGGAGGGCCGGGGAGCTGTTTTTT
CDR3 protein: CASSLPGQGRAGELFF

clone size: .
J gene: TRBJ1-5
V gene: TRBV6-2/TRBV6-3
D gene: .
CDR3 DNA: TGTGCCAGCAGTTACCGCAAAATCAATCAGCCCCAGCATTTT
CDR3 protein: CASSYRKINQPQHF

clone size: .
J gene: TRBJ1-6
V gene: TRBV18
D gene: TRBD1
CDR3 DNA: TGTGCCGGAAAAGGGACAGGGGATTCACCCCTCCACTTT
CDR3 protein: CAGKGTGDSPLHF

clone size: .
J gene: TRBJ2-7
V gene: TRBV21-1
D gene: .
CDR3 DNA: TGTGCCAGCCCGAGTTTCAGGGTCTACGAGCAGTACTTC
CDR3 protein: CASPSFRVYEQYF

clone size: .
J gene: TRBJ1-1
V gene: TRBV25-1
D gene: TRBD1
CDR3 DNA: TGTGCCAGCAGTGAACCGGACAGGAAGAACACTGAAGCTTTCTTT
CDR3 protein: CASSEPDRKNTEAFF

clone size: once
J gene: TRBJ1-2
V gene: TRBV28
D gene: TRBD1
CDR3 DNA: TGTGCCAGCAGCCCAGACAGGGCTCTTTACGGCTACACCTTC
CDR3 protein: CASSPDRALYGYTF

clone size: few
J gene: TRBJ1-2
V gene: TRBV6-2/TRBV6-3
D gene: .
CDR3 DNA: TGTGCCAGCAGTACCAGGGTTGACGGCTACACCTTC
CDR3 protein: CASSTRVDGYTF

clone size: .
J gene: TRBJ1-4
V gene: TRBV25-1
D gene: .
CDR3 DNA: TGTGCCAGCAGGCTGGCAGGGAGGAATGAAAAACTGTTTTTT
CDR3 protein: CASRLAGRNEKLFF

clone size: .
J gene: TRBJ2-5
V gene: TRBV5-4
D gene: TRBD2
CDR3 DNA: TGTGCCAGCAGCCCCGGTTCGCGTCTAGCGGGGGACCAAGAGACCCAGTACTTC
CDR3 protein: CASSPGSRLAGDQETQYF

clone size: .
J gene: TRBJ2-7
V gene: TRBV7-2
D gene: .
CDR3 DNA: TGTGCCAGCAGCTCCACCCCCGGCTCCTACGAGCAGTACTTC
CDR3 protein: CASSSTPGSYEQYF

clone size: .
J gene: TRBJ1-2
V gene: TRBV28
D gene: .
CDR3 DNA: TGTGCCAGCACCTTCCATAGTGATGGCTACACCTTC
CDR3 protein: CASTFHSDGYTF

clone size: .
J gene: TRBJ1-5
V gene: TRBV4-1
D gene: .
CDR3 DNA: TGCGCCAGCAGCCAAACAGGGTTCTTTCTTGGAACCTCTCCCGATCAGCCCCAGCATTTT
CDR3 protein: CASSQTGFFLGTSPDQPQHF

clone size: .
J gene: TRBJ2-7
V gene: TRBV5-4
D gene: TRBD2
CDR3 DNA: TGTGCCAGCAGCCAAAGACTAGCGGGGCCGACCTACGAGCAGTACTTC
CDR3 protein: CASSQRLAGPTYEQYF

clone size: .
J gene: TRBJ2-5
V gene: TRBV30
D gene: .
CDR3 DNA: TGTGCCTGGAGTGAGAAGATTCTAGGGGAGACCCAGTACTTC
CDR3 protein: CAWSEKILGETQYF

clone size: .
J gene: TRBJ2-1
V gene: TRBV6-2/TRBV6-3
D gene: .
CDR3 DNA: TGTGCCAGCAGTTACGGATTAGCGGATTACAATGAGCAGTTCTTC
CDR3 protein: CASSYGLADYNEQFF

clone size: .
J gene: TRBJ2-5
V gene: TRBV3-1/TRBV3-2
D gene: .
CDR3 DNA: TGTGCCAGCAGCCAAACATTCTCCCAAGAGACCCAGTACTTC
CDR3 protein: CASSQTFSQETQYF

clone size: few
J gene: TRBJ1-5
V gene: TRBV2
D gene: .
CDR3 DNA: TGTGCCAGCAGTGGGGAGCTAAATCAGCCCCAGCATTTT
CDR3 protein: CASSGELNQPQHF

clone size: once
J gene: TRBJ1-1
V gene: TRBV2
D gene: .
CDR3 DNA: TGTGCCAGCAGTGAGTCAGCCCGTGAAGCTTTCTTT
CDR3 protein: CASSESAREAFF

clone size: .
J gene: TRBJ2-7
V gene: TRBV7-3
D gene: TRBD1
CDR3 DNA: TGTGCCAGCAGCGTGGGACAGGGGGCTGCGTACGAGCAGTACTTC
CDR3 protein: CASSVGQGAAYEQYF

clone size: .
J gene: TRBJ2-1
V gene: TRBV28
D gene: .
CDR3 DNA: TGTGCCAGCAGACTCGGGGGAGTGGCCTACAATGAGCAGTTCTTC
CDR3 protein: CASRLGGVAYNEQFF

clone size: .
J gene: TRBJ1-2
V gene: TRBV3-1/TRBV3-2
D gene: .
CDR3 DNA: TGTGCCAGCAGCCAAGATTCCCAGGGGCTTAGGGGTGGCTACACCTTC
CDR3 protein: CASSQDSQGLRGGYTF

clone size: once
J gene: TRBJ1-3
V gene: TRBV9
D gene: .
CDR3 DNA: TGTGCCAGCAGCGTAGCCTCAGGGGCCTTCGGGAACACCATATATTTT
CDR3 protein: CASSVASGAFGNTIYF

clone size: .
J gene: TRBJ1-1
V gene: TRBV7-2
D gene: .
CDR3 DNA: TGTGCCAGCAGCTTGTACACTGAAGCTTTCTTT
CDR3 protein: CASSLYTEAFF

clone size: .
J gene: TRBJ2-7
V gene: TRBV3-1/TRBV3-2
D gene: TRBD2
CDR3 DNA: TGTGCCAGCAGCCAAGGTACTAGCGGGGGGAAGACAAACTCCTACGAGCAGTACTTC
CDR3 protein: CASSQGTSGGKTNSYEQYF

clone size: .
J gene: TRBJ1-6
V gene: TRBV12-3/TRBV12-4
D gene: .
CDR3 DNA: TGTGCCAGCAGTTCTAACAGGGATTCACCCCTCCACTTT
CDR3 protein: CASSSNRDSPLHF

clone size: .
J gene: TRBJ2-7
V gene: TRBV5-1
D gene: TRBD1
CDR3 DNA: TGCGCCAGCAGCTTGGCGGGACAGGGTTACGAGCAGTACTTC
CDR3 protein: CASSLAGQGYEQYF

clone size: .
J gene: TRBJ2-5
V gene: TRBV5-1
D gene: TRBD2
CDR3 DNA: TGCGCCAGCAGTCTTGCAGCGGGGGGGCGGGAGACCCAGTACTTC
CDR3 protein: CASSLAAGGRETQYF

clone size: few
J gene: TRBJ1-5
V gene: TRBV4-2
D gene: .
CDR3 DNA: TGTGCCAGCAGCCTGGAACGTGGGCAGCCCCAGCATTTT
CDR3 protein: CASSLERGQPQHF

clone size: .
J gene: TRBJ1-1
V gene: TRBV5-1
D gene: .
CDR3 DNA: TGCGCCAGCAGCTTGGGGTTGAACACTGAAGCTTTCTTT
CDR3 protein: CASSLGLNTEAFF

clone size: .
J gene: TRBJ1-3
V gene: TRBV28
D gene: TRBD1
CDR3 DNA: TGTGCCAGCACGACAGGGACTGGAAACACCATATATTTT
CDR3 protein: CASTTGTGNTIYF

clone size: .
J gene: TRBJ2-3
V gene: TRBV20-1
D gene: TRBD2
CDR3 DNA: TGCAGTGCTAGTCTAGCGGGGGCGGCAGATACGCAGTATTTT
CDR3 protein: CSASLAGAADTQYF

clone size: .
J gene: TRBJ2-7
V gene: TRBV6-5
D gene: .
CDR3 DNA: TGTGCCAGCAGAACCGGGACGGACACCTACGAGCAGTACTTC
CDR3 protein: CASRTGTDTYEQYF

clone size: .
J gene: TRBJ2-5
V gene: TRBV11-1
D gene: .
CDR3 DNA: TGTGCCAGCAGCTCAACAGGGTTGTACCGCCAAGAGACCCAGTACTTC
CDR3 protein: CASSSTGLYRQETQYF

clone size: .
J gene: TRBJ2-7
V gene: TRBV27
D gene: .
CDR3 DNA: TGTGCCAGCAGACGGACAGAGACTTACGAGCAGTACTTC
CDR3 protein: CASRRTETYEQYF